The rows below give T cell receptor beta chains drawn from one sample of a study of shared clonotypes between healthy human individuals. TCRdb's copy holds only in-frame clones and misses some; the assay was immunoSEQ multiplex PCR. This sample has 2 million to 3 million clones; roughly 93% occur once, and the top ten carry roughly 0.39%. Material for sequencing was naive CD4+ T cells from PBMCs. These receptors came from a man aged 18-30 years in good health. Some clones in this sample may be carry-over from other donors' samples. The CDR3 runs from the conserved cysteine through the conserved F or W. D genes are given only for firm matches. Size is omitted from some rows. Given values are once, few, many or a class for expanded clones.

cdr3_length: 18
v_call: TRBV28
clone_size: -
d_call: -
j_call: TRBJ1-3
cdr3_aa: CASSSPAPGRYSGNTIYF
cdr3_nt: TGTGCCAGCAGTTCCCCGGCCCCGGGCCGCTACTCTGGAAACACCATATATTTT

cdr3_length: 15
v_call: TRBV11-2
clone_size: -
d_call: -
j_call: TRBJ1-4
cdr3_aa: CASSLTPGFNEKLFF
cdr3_nt: TGTGCCAGCAGCTTGACCCCAGGCTTTAATGAAAAACTGTTTTTT

cdr3_length: 15
v_call: TRBV5-1
clone_size: once
d_call: TRBD1
j_call: TRBJ2-7
cdr3_aa: CASSRAGTGSREQYF
cdr3_nt: TGCGCCAGCAGCCGCGCCGGGACAGGCTCCAGGGAGCAGTACTTC

cdr3_length: 13
v_call: TRBV11-2
clone_size: -
d_call: -
j_call: TRBJ2-1
cdr3_aa: CASSWGPDNEQFF
cdr3_nt: TGTGCCAGCAGCTGGGGACCTGACAATGAGCAGTTCTTC

cdr3_length: 18
v_call: TRBV25-1
clone_size: -
d_call: TRBD2
j_call: TRBJ2-1
cdr3_aa: CASSEFAGRTSGSVEQFF
cdr3_nt: TGTGCCAGCAGTGAATTTGCAGGGCGGACTAGCGGGAGCGTCGAGCAGTTCTTC

cdr3_length: 19
v_call: TRBV7-9
clone_size: -
d_call: TRBD2
j_call: TRBJ2-3
cdr3_aa: CASSRTRSGGWGVTDTQYF
cdr3_nt: TGTGCCAGCAGCCGGACTAGATCGGGAGGGTGGGGGGTCACAGATACGCAGTATTTT

cdr3_length: 13
v_call: TRBV7-3
clone_size: -
d_call: -
j_call: TRBJ2-7
cdr3_aa: CASSLTGKYEQYF
cdr3_nt: TGTGCCAGCAGCTTAACAGGAAAATACGAGCAGTACTTC

cdr3_length: 14
v_call: TRBV6-6
clone_size: -
d_call: -
j_call: TRBJ1-3
cdr3_aa: CASSQGSSGNTIYF
cdr3_nt: TGTGCCAGCAGTCAGGGGTCATCTGGAAACACCATATATTTT

cdr3_length: 16
v_call: TRBV11-3
clone_size: -
d_call: -
j_call: TRBJ2-1
cdr3_aa: CASSLAGASSYNEQFF
cdr3_nt: TGTGCCAGCAGCTTAGCGGGAGCGAGCTCCTACAATGAGCAGTTCTTC

cdr3_length: 15
v_call: TRBV7-8
clone_size: once
d_call: -
j_call: TRBJ2-1
cdr3_aa: CASRAGQVGVNEQFF
cdr3_nt: TGTGCCAGCAGGGCCGGGCAGGTGGGTGTCAATGAGCAGTTCTTC